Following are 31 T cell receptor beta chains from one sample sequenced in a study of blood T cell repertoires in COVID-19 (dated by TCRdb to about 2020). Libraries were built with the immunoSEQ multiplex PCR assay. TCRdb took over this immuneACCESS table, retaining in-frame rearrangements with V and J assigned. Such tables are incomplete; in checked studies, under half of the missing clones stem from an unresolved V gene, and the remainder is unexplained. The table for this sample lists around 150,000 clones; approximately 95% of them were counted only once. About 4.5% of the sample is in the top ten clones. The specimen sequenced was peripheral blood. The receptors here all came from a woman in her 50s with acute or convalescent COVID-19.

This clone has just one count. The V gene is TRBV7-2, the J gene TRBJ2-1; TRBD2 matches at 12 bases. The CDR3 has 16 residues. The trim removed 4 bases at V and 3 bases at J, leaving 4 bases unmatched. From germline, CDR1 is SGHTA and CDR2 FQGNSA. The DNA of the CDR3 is TGTGCCAGCAGCTCCGGACTAGCGGGGTTCTACAATGAGCAGTTCTTC. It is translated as CASSSGLAGFYNEQFF.

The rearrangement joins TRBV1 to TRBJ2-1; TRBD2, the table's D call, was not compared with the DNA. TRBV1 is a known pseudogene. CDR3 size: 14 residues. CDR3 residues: CRSSRLGKHNEQFF. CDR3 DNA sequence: TGCAGGAGCAGTCGACTAGGGAAGCACAATGAGCAGTTCTTC.

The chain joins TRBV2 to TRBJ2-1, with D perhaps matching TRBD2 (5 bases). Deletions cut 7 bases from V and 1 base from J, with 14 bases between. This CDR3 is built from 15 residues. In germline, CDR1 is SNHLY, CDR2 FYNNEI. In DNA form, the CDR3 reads TGTGCCAGCACCCCCGCGGGTCGATCCTACAATGAGCAGTTCTTC. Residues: CASTPAGRSYNEQFF. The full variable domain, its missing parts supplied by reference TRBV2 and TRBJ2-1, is EPEVTQTPSHQVTQMGQEVILRCVPISNHLYFYWYRQILGQKVEFLVSFYNNEISEKSEIFDDQFSVERPDGSNFTLKIRSTKLEDSAMYFCASTPAGRSYNEQFFGPGTRLTVL.

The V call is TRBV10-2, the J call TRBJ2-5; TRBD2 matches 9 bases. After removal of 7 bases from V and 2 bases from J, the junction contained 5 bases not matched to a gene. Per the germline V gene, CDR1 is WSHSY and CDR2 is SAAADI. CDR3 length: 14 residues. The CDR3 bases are TGCGCCAGCAATATAGCGGGGGCTCAAGAGACCCAGTACTTC. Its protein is CASNIAGAQETQYF.

CDR3 in amino acids: CASSQDWGVSSYNEQFF. The DNA for the CDR3 is TGCGCCAGCAGCCAAGATTGGGGGGTGAGCTCCTACAATGAGCAGTTCTTC. The J gene is TRBJ2-1, the V gene TRBV4-3, with D perhaps matching TRBD2 (6 bases). The germline V and J ends were trimmed by 0 bases and 0 bases, with 12 bases remaining between them. From germline, CDR1 is LGHNA and CDR2 YSLEER. The CDR3 length is 17 residues.

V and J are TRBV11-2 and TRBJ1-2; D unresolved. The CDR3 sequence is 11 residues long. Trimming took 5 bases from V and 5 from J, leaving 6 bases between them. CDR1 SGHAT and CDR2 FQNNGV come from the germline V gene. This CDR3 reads CASSPGYGYTF. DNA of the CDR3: TGTGCCAGCAGCCCCGGGTATGGCTACACCTTC.

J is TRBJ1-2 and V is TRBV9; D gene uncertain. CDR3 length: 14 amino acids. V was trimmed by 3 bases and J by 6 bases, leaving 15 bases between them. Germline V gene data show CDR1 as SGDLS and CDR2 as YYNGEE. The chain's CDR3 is CASSGFGRRDGYTF. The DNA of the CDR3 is TGTGCCAGCAGCGGTTTTGGCAGGCGCGATGGCTACACCTTC.

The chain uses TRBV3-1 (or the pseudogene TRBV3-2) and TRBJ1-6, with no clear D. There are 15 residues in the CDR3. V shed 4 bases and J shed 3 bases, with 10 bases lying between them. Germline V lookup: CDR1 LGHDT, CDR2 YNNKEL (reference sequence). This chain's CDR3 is CASSPLNLYNSPLHF. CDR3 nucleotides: TGTGCCAGCAGCCCCTTAAATCTCTATAATTCACCCCTCCACTTT.

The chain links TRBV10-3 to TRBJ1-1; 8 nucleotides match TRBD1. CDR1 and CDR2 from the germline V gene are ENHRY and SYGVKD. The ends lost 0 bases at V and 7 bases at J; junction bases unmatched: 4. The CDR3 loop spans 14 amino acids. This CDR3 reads CAISESPGGREAFF. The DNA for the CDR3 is TGTGCCATCAGTGAGTCGCCAGGGGGCCGTGAAGCTTTCTTT.

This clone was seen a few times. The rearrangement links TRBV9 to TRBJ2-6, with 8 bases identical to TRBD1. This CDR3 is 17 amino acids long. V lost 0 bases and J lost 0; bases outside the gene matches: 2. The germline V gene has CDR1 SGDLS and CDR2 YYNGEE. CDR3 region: CASSVGDRSSGANVLTF. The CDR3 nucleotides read TGTGCCAGCAGCGTAGGGGACAGGAGCTCTGGGGCCAACGTCCTGACTTTC.

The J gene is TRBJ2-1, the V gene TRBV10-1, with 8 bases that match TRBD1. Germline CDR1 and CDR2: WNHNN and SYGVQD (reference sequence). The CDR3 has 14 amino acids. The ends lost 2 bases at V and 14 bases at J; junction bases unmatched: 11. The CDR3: CASSERASGGQEFF. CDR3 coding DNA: TGCGCCAGCAGTGAGCGGGCCTCAGGGGGCCAAGAGTTCTTC.

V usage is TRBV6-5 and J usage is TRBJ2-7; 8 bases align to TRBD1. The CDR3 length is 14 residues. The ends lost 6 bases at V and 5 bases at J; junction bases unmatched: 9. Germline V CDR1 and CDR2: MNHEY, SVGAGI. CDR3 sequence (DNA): TGTGCCAGCAGCCCCGGCAGGGGGCTGAACGAGCAGTACTTC. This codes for CASSPGRGLNEQYF.

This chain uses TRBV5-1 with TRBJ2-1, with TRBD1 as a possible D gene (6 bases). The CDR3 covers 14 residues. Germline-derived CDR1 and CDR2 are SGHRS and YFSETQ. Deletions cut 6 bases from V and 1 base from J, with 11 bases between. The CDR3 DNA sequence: TGCGCCAGCAAAGACAGGACATCCTACAATGAGCAGTTCTTC. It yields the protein CASKDRTSYNEQFF.

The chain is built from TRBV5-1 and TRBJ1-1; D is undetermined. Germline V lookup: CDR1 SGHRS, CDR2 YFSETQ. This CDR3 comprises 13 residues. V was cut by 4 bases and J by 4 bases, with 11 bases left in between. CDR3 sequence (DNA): TGCGCCAGCAGCAGATCAGGCTCCACTGAAGCTTTCTTT. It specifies CASSRSGSTEAFF.

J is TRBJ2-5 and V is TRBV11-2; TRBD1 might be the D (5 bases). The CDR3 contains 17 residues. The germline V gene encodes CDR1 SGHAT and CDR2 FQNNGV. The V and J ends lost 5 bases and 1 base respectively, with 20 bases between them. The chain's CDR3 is CASSLSGPQRGQETQYF. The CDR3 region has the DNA TGTGCCAGCAGCCTCTCCGGGCCCCAAAGGGGCCAAGAGACCCAGTACTTC. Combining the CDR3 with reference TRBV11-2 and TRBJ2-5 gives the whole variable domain EAGVAQSPRYKIIEKRQSVAFWCNPISGHATLYWYQQILGQGPKLLIQFQNNGVVDDSQLPKDRFSAERLKGVDSTLKIQPAKLEDSAVYLCASSLSGPQRGQETQYFGPGTRLLVL.

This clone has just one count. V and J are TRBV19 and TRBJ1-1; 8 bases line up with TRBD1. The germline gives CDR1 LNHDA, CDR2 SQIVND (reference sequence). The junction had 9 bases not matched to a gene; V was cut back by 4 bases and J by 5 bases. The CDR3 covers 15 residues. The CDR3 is CASSTQTGAGTEAFF. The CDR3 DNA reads TGTGCCAGTAGTACTCAGACAGGGGCTGGGACTGAAGCTTTCTTT.

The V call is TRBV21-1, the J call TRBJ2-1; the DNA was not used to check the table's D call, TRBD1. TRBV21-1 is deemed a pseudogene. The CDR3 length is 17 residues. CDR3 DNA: TGTGCCAGCAGCAAAGCGAACTACAGGGGGATCACCAATGAGCAGTTCTTC. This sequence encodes CASSKANYRGITNEQFF.

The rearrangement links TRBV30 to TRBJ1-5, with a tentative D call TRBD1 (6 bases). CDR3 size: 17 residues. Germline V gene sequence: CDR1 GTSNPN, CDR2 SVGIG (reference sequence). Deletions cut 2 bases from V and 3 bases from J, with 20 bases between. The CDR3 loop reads CAWSYGGSGGPNQPQHF. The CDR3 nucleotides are TGTGCCTGGAGTTACGGAGGGTCGGGGGGCCCCAATCAGCCCCAGCATTTT.

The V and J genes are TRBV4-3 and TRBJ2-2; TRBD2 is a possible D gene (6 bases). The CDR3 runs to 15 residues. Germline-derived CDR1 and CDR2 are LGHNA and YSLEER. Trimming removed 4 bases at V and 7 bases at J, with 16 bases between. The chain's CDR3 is CASSPSGGGGGELFF. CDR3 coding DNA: TGCGCCAGCAGCCCCTCCGGGGGAGGAGGCGGGGAGCTGTTTTTT.

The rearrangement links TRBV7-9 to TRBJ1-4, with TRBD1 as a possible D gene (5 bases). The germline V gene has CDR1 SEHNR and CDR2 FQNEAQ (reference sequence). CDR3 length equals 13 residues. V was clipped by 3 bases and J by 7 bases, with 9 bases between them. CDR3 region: CASSFAGGEKLFF. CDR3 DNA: TGTGCCAGCAGCTTTGCGGGGGGTGAAAAACTGTTTTTT.

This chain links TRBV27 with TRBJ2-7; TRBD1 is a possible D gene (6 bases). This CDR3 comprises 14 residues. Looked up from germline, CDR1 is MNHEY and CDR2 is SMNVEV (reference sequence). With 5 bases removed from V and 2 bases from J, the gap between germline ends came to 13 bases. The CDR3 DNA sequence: TGTGCCAGCAGTCTCAACCCAGGGGCCTACGAGCAGTACTTC. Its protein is CASSLNPGAYEQYF.

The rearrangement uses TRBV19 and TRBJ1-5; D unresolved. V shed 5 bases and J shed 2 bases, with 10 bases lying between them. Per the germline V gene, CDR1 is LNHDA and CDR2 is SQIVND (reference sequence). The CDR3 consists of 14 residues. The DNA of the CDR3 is TGTGCCAGTAGTCTCCTGTTTGGCAATCAGCCCCAGCATTTT. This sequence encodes CASSLLFGNQPQHF.

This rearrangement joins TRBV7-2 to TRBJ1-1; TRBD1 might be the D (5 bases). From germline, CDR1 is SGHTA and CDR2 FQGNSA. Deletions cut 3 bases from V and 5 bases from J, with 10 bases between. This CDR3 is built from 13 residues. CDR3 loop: CASSLQGYTEAFF. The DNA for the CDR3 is TGTGCCAGCAGCTTGCAGGGATATACTGAAGCTTTCTTT.

The CDR3 region is CASSAAGLEAFF. The DNA of the CDR3 is TGTGCCAGTAGTGCCGCAGGGCTTGAAGCTTTCTTT. The chain couples TRBV19 to TRBJ1-1, with TRBD1 as a possible D gene (5 bases). This CDR3 has 12 amino acids. V lost 5 bases and J lost 7, with 11 bases in between. Germline CDR1 is LNHDA and CDR2 is SQIVND (reference sequence).

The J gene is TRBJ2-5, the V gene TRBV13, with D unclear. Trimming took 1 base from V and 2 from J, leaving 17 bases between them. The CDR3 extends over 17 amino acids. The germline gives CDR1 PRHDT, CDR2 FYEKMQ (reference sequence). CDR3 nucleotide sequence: TGTGCCAGCAGCTTAGTTGGCCGACCAGGCGATCAAGAGACCCAGTACTTC. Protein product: CASSLVGRPGDQETQYF.

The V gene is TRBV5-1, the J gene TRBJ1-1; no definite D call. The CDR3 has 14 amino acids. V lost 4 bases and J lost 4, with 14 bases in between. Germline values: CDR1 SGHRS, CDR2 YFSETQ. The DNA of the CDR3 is TGCGCCAGCAGCCGCCAGGAGGCGAGCACTGAAGCTTTCTTT. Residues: CASSRQEASTEAFF.

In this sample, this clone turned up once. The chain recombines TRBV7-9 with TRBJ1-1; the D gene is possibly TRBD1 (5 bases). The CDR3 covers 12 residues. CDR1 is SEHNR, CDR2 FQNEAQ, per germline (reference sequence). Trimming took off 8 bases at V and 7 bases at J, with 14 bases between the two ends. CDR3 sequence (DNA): TGTGCCAGCTCCTCAAGGGGCAATGAAGCTTTCTTT. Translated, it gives CASSSRGNEAFF.

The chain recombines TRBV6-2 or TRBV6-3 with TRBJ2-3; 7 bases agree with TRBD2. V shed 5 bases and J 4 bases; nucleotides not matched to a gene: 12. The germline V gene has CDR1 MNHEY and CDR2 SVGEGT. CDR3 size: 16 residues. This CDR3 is CASSKLAWGFPDTQYF. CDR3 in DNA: TGTGCCAGCAGTAAACTAGCGTGGGGTTTCCCAGATACGCAGTATTTT.

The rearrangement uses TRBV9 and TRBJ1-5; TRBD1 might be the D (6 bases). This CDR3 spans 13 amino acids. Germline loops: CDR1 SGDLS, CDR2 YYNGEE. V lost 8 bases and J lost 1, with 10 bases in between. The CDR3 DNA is TGTGCCAGGAGGGGGTCGAGCAATCAGCCCCAGCATTTT. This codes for CARRGSSNQPQHF.

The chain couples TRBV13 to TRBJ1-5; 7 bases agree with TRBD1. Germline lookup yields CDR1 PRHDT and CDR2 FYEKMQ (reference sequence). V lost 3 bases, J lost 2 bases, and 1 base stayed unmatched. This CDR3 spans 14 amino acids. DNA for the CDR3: TGTGCCAGCAGCTTCGGACAGGGCAATCAGCCCCAGCATTTT. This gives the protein CASSFGQGNQPQHF. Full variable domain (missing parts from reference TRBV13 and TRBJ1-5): AAGVIQSPRHLIKEKRETATLKCYPIPRHDTVYWYQQGPGQDPQFLISFYEKMQSDKGSIPDRFSAQQFSDYHSELNMSSLELGDSALYFCASSFGQGNQPQHFGDGTRLSIL.

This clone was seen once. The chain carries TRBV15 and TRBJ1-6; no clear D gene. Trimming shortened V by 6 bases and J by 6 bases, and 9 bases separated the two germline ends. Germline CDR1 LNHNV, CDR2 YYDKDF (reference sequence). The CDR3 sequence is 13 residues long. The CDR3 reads CATSRGFNSPLHF. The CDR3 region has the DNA TGTGCCACCAGTCGGGGTTTTAATTCACCCCTCCACTTT.